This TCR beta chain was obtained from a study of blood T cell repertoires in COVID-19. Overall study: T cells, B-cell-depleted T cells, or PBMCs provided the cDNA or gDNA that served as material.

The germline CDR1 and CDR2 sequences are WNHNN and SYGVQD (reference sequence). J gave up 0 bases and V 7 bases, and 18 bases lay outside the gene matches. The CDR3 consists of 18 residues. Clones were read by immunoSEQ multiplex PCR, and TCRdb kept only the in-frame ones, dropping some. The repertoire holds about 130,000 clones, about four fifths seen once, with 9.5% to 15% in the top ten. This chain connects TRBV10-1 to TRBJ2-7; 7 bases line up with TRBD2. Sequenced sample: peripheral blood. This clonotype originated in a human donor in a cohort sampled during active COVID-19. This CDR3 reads CASNPWRISGSGSYEQYF. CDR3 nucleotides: TGCGCCAGCAACCCCTGGCGCATTAGCGGGTCCGGCTCCTACGAGCAGTACTTC.